This T cell receptor beta chain was recorded in a study of blood T cell repertoires in COVID-19. Study summary: COVID-19 samples, acute and convalescent, were from the United States, Italy and Spain.

The germline CDR1 and CDR2 sequences are MDHEN and SYDVKM. V lost 5 bases to trimming and J lost 4 bases, with 5 bases between them. CDR3 length: 11 amino acids. This clone has just one count. Sequencing used immunoSEQ multiplex PCR; TCRdb keeps in-frame clones, though not all of them. The sample holds about 270,000 clones, approximately 89% seen once. The sequence was obtained from a woman aged 55-70 years who had recovered from COVID-19. The chain combines TRBV28 with TRBJ1-2; D gene unclear. The material sequenced was PBMCs or T cells enriched from blood (not recorded which). CDR3 nucleotides: TGTGCCAGCAGTCCCTCCTATGGCTACACCTTC. As protein: CASSPSYGYTF.